A selection of T cell receptor beta chains follows, all from one sample in a study of CD4 and CD8 cells across lung adenocarcinoma regions. TCRdb ran MiXCR on the PCR reads and lists one entry per CDR3 protein. The sample lists some 3,800 distinct CDR3 sequences, about two thirds seen once, with 15% to 20% in the top ten. The sample consisted of CD8+ T cells from the margin of a lung tumor. The receptors come from a female donor with lung adenocarcinoma. The CD4 and CD8 labels of this study may be unreliable. The CDR3 runs from the conserved cysteine through the conserved F or W. The D gene is left open where the match is weak. Clone size appears in some rows only: once, few, many, or a class for an expanded clone.

V	J	D	size	DNA	CDR3
TRBV6-1	TRBJ2-5	-	few	TGTGCCAGCAGTGAAGGCTTGGGGGCACATTATCTCGGGGAGACCCAGTACTTC	CASSEGLGAHYLGETQYF
TRBV6-1	TRBJ1-2	-	-	TGTGCCAGCACCTCTGGAGGGACGGCGAACTATGGCTACACCTTC	CASTSGGTANYGYTF
TRBV7-2	TRBJ2-7	TRBD2	-	TGTGCCAGCAGCCAATTTAGTGGGAGGGACTACGAGCAGTACTTC	CASSQFSGRDYEQYF
TRBV27	TRBJ2-5	-	large	TGTGCCAGCAGTGTTATAAGTATGGAGACCCAGTACTTC	CASSVISMETQYF
TRBV27	TRBJ2-4	-	-	TGTGCCAGCAGTGCGATTCGCGGGGGCCGCGTTCAAAACATCCAGTACTTC	CASSAIRGGRVQNIQYF
TRBV4-2	TRBJ1-2	-	large	TGTGCCAGCAGTCCCAGTGGTCCCGGGCGGGGTGGCTACACCTTC	CASSPSGPGRGGYTF
TRBV6-1	TRBJ1-4	-	-	TGTGCCAGCAGCCTATACACGTCTTCGGCGCAAAAACTGTTTTTT	CASSLYTSSAQKLFF
TRBV7-9	TRBJ2-5	-	-	TGTGCCAGCAGCTTAGTCGGGGGCCAGGAGGAGCAGTACTTC	CASSLVGGQEEQYF
TRBV10-1	TRBJ2-3	TRBD2	-	TGCGCCAGCAGTGATCTGACTAGCGGGAGGGCAGATACGCAGTATTTT	CASSDLTSGRADTQYF
TRBV6-1	TRBJ2-1	-	large	TGTGCCAGCCGTAAAATAGCGAATGAGCAGTTCTTC	CASRKIANEQFF
TRBV12-3/TRBV12-4	TRBJ2-7	-	-	TGTGCCAGCAGTCTCCTCTCCTACGAGCAGTACTTC	CASSLLSYEQYF
TRBV12-3/TRBV12-4	TRBJ2-2	-	-	TGTGCCAGCAGTTTAGGGGACGGAGACACCGGGGAGCTGTTTTTT	CASSLGDGDTGELFF
TRBV7-2	TRBJ2-7	-	-	TGTGCCAGCAGCCCCCAAGGGTCCGCGGGACACTCCTACGAGCAGTACTTC	CASSPQGSAGHSYEQYF
TRBV6-1	TRBJ2-5	-	-	TGTGCCAGCAGTGAAGGGGGTGTAGGACAAGAGACCCAGTACTTC	CASSEGGVGQETQYF
TRBV6-1	TRBJ2-5	TRBD2	-	TGTGCCAGCAGAAGGGTAGCGGGGGGAGTAGAGACCCAGTACTTC	CASRRVAGGVETQYF
TRBV6-5	TRBJ2-7	-	once	TGTGCCAGCAGTCTCCTCGAGGGCCTTTACGAGCAGTACTTC	CASSLLEGLYEQYF
TRBV6-1	TRBJ2-5	TRBD2	few	TGTGCCAGCAGCAGATTAGCGGGGACACGGCCAGAGACCCAGTACTTC	CASSRLAGTRPETQYF
TRBV12-5	TRBJ2-7	TRBD2	-	TGTGCTAGTGGACCCCTCCGAGTAGCGGGAGGAGCCCTCTACGAGCAGTACTTC	CASGPLRVAGGALYEQYF